The T cell receptor beta chain under discussion was sequenced for a study of blood T cell repertoires in COVID-19. CDR3 length equals 14 residues. The V end was cut by 6 bases, the J end by 0 bases, with 11 bases between. CDR1 is SNHLY and CDR2 is FYNNEI in the germline V gene. The data were produced by immunoSEQ multiplex PCR, yet TCRdb's version contains in-frame clones alone and is incomplete. This sample has some 45,000 clones, with roughly 90% found just once. The specimen was peripheral blood. The genes are TRBV2 and TRBJ1-1; no clear D gene. This receptor was obtained from a human donor in a cohort sampled during active COVID-19. CDR3 bases: TGTGCCAGCAGCCATGACAAGCTGAACACTGAAGCTTTCTTT. Its protein product is CASSHDKLNTEAFF.